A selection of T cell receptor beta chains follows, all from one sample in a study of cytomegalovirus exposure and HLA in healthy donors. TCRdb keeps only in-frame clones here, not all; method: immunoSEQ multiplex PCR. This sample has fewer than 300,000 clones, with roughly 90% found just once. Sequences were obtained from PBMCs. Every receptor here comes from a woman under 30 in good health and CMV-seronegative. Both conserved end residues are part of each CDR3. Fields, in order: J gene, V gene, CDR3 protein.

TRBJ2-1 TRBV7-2 CASSFRQGQGVNEQFF
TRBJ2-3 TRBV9 CASSVVSGGRTDTQYF
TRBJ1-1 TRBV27 CASSLRGDRGRTEAFF
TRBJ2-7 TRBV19 CASSYREGQGYHEQYF
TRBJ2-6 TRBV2 CASTPDRVGSGANVLTF
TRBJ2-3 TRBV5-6 CASSPLGREGYDTQYF
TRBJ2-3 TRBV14 CASSQLYGISQYF
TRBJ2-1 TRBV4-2 CASSQDAGQGRSYNEQFF
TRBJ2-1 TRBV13 CASSIAGGYNEQFF
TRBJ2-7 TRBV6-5 CASSYSWQRSYEQYF
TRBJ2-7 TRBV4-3 CASSQGLAGSYEQYF
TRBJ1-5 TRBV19 CASSRVAASNQPQHF
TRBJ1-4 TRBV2 CASIGTGHEKLFF
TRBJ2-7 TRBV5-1 CASSQPGTGNEQYF
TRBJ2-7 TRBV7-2 CASSLEGVDYEQYF
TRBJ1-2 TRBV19 CASSISTGSYGYTF
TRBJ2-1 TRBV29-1 CSVEAMGSSYNEQFF
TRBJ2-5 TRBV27 CASVPRGGGETQYF
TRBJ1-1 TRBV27 CASSSLRASVNTEAFF
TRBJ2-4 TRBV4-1 CASSQDSAGLAKNIQYF
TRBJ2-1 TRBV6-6 CASRYGTGTEQFF
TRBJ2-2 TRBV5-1 CASSSQTYTGELFF
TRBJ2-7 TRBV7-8 CASSRRSLGQGSSYEQYF
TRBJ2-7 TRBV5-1 CASSLEGGGQYEQYF
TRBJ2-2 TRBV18 CASSPSRENTGELFF
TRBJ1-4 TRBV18 CASSPKATDKLFF
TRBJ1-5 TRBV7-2 CASSLGDRVRESQHF
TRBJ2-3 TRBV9 CASSVVASGSLDTQYF
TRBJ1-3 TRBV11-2 CASSLDGTWGNTIYF
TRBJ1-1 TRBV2 CASSEQVNTEAFF
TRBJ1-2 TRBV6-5 CASSLQGAFAFYGYTF
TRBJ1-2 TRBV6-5 CASSNQEQGGGYTF
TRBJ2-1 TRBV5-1 CASSLLAGGSASYNEQFF
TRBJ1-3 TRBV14 CASSLTAFSGNTIYF
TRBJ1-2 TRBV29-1 CSAQTAGDGYTF
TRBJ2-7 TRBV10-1 CASSPSGQGTSREQYF
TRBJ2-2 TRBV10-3 CAISIWGQADGELFF
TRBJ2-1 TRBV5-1 CASSLDGANNEQFF
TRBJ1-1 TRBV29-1 CSVGGQTNAEAFF